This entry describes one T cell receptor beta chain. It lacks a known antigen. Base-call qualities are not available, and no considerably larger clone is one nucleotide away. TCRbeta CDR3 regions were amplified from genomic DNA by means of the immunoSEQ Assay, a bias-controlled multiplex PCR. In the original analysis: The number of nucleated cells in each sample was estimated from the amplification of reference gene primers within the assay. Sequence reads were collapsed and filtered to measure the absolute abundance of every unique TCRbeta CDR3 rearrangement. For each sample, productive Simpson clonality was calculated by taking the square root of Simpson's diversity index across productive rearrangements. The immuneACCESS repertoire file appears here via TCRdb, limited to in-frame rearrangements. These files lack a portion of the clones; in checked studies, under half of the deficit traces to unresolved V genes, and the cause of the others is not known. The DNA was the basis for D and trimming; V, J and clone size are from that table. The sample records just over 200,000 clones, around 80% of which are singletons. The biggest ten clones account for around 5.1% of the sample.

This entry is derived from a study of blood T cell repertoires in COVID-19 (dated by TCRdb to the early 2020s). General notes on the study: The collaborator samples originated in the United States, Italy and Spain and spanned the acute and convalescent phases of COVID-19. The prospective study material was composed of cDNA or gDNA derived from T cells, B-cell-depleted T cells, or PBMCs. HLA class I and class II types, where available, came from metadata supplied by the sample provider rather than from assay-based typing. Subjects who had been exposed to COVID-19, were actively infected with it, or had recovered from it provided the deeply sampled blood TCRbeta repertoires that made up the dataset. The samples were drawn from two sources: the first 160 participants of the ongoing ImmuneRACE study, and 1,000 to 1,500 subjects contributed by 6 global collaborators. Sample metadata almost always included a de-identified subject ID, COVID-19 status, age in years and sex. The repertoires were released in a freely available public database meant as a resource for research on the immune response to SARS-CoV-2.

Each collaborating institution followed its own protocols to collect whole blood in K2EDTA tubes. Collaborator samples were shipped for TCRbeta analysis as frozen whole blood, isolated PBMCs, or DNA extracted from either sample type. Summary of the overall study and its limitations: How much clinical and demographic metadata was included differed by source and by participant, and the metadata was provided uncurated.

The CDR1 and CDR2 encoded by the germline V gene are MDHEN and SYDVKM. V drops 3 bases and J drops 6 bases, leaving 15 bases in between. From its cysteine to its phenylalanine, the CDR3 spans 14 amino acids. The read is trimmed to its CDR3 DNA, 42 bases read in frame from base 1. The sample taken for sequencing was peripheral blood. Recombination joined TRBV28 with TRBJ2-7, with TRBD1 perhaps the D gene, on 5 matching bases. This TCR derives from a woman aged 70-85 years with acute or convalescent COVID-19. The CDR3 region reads CASSLAGLGSEQYF. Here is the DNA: TGTGCCAGCAGTTTGGCAGGGCTAGGATCCGAGCAGTACTTC.